This T cell receptor beta chain was sequenced in a study of CD8+ T cells in alopecia areata. Of note for this clone: Its antigen is undetermined.

Whole-study findings and limits: Tofacitinib significantly brought down scalp clonality and expanded CD8+ clones among top 100. Numerous clones, expanded in lesions, remained in scalp and blood during tofacitinib.

RNA was extracted and reverse transcribed into cDNA as the sequencing template. Produced via immunoSEQ multiplex PCR; TCRdb's table is partial and in-frame only. In the table there are 90,000 or so clones, roughly 46% of which are singletons. The treatment was: oral pan-JAK inhibitor, 5-10 mg twice daily. The source of this sequence is a human donor with alopecia areata. The sequences come from CD8+ T cells sorted from blood, collected at week 24, from a patient treated with tofacitinib.

CDR3 nucleotide sequence: TGTGCCAGCGGCGGGGAGCGGGAGATGTCAGATACGCAGTATTTT. This encodes CASGGEREMSDTQYF. V gene TRBV6-1 combines with J gene TRBJ2-3; 8 bases align to TRBD2. The CDR3 extends over 15 amino acids. Germline CDR1 and CDR2: MNHNS and SASEGT. With 8 bases clipped from V and 4 bases from J, the junction kept 11 bases outside the gene matches.